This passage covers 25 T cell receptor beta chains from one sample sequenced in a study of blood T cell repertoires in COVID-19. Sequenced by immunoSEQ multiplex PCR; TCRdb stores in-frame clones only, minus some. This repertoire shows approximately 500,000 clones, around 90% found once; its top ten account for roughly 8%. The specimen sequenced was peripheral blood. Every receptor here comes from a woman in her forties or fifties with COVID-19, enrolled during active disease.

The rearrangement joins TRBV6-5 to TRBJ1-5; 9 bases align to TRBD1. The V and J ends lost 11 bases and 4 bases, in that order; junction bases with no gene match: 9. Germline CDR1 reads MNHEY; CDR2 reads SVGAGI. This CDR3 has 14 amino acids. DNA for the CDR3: TGTGCCGGCTCAACAGGGGGCGGAAATCAGCCCCAGCATTTT. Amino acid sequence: CAGSTGGGNQPQHF.

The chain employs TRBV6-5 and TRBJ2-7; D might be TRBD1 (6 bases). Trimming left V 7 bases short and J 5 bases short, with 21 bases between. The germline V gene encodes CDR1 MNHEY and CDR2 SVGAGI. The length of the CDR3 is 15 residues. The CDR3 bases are TGTGCCAGCATGTCCCCCGGGACAAAGGGCGACGAGCAGTACTTC. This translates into CASMSPGTKGDEQYF.

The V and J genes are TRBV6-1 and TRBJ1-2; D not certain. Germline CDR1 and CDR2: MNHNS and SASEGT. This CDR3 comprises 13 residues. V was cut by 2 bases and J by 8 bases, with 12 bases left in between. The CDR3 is CASSESLAGGYTF. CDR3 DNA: TGTGCCAGCAGTGAATCCCTAGCCGGGGGCTACACCTTC.

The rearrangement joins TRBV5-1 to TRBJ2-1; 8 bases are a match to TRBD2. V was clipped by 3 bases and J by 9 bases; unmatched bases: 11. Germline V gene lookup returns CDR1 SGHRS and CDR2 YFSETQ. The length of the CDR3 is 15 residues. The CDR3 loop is CASSSEGSGVSEQFF. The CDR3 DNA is TGCGCCAGCAGCTCGGAGGGTAGCGGGGTGAGTGAGCAGTTCTTC.

CDR3: CASSQGAGFQHF. In DNA, the CDR3 is TGTGCCAGCAGCCAAGGTGCAGGGTTCCAGCATTTT. The gene calls are TRBV3-1 (or the pseudogene TRBV3-2) and TRBJ1-5; weak D call: TRBD1 (5 bases). V shed 1 base and J shed 12 bases, with 10 bases lying between them. Germline CDR1 LGHDT, CDR2 YNNKEL (reference sequence). The CDR3 runs 12 residues.

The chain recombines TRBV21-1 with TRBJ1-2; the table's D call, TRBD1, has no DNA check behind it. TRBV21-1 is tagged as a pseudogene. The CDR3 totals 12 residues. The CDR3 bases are TGTGCCACCGAACAGGACACCTATGGCTACACCTTC. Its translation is CATEQDTYGYTF.

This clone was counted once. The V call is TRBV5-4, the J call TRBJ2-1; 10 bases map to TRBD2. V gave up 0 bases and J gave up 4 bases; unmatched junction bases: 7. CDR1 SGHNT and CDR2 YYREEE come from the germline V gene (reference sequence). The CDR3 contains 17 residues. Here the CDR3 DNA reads TGTGCCAGCAGCTTGGTCGGGCGGACTAGCGGATACAATGAGCAGTTCTTC. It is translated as CASSLVGRTSGYNEQFF.

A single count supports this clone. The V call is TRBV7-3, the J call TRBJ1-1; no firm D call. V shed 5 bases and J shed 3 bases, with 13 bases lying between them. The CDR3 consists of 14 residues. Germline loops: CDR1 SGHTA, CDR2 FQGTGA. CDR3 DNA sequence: TGTGCCAGCAGCCTCCTGGGAGGAGACACTGAAGCTTTCTTT. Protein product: CASSLLGGDTEAFF.

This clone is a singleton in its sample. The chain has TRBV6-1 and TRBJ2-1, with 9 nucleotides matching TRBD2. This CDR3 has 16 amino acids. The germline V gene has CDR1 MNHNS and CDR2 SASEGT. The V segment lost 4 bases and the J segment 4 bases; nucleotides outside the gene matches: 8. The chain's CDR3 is CASSGLTSGVYNEQFF. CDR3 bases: TGTGCCAGCAGTGGTCTGACTAGCGGAGTTTACAATGAGCAGTTCTTC.

In nucleotides, the CDR3 is TGCGCCAGCAGCGCAGATCCCTCCGGGACAGGGGGTTCTGGCTACACCTTC. Encoded protein: CASSADPSGTGGSGYTF. The chain is built from TRBV5-1 and TRBJ1-2, with 11 bases aligning to TRBD1. There are 17 residues in the CDR3. V lost 4 bases and J lost 7; bases outside the gene matches: 15. Germline values: CDR1 SGHRS, CDR2 YFSETQ.

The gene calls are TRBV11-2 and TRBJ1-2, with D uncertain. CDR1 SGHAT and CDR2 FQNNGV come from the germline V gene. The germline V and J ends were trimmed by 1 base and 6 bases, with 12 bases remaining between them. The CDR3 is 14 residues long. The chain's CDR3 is CASSLAVPGNGYTF. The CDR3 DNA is TGTGCCAGCAGCTTAGCCGTTCCGGGGAATGGCTACACCTTC.

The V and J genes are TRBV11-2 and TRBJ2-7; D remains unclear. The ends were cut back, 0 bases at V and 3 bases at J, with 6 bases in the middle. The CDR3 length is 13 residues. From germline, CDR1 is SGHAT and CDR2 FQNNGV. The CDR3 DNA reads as TGTGCCAGCAGCTTAGAACAGTTCTACGAGCAGTACTTC. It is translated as CASSLEQFYEQYF.

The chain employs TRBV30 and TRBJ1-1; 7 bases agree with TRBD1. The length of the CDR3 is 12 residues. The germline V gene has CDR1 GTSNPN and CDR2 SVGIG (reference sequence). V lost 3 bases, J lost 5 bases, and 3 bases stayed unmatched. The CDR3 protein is CAWRPQGTEAFF. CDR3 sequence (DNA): TGTGCCTGGAGGCCACAGGGGACTGAAGCTTTCTTT.

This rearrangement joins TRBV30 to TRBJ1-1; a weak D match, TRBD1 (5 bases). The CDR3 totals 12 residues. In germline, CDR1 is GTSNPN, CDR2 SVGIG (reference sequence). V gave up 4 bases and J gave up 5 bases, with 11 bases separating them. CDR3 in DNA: TGTGCCTGGATGGACACTGGGACTGAAGCTTTCTTT. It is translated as CAWMDTGTEAFF.

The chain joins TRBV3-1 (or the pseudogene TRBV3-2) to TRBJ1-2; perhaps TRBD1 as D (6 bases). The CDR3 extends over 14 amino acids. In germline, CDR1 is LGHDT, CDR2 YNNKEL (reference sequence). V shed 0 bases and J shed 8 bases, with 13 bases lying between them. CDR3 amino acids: CASSQDLGTGGYTF. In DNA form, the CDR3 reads TGTGCCAGCAGCCAAGATCTGGGTACAGGGGGCTACACCTTC.

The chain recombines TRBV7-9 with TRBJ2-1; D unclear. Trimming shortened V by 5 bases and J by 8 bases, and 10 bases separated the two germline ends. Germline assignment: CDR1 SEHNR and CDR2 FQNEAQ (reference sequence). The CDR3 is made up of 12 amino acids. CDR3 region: CASSPTGYEQFF. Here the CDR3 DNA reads TGTGCCAGCAGCCCCACCGGGTATGAGCAGTTCTTC.

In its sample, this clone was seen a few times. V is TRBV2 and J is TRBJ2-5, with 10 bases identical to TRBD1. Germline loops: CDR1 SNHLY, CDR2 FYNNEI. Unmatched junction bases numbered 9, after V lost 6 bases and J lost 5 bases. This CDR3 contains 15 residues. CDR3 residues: CASRVRQGARETQYF. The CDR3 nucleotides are TGTGCCAGCAGGGTTAGACAGGGGGCAAGGGAGACCCAGTACTTC.

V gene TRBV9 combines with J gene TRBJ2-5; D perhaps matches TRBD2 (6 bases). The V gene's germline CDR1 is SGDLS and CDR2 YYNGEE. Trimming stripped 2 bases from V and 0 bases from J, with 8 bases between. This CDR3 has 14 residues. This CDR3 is CASSVAGYQETQYF. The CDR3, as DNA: TGTGCCAGCAGCGTCGCGGGGTACCAAGAGACCCAGTACTTC.

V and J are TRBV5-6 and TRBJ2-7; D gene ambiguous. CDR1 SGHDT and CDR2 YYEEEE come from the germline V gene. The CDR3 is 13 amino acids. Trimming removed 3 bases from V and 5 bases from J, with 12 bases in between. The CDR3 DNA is TGTGCCAGCAGCTCCCTCGGGTATCACGAGCAGTACTTC. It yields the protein CASSSLGYHEQYF.

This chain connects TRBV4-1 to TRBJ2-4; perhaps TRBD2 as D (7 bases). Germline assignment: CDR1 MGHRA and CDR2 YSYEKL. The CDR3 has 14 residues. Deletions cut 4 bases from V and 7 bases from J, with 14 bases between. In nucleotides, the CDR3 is TGCGCCAGCAGCCTAGCAAGGGGGGGGAACATTCAGTACTTC. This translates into CASSLARGGNIQYF.

CDR3: CASSPLGHRGTIYF. CDR3 bases: TGTGCCAGCAGCCCACTCGGACACCGCGGCACCATATATTTT. This sequence joins TRBV3-1 (or the pseudogene TRBV3-2) and TRBJ1-3; D might be TRBD1 (5 bases). The CDR3 consists of 14 residues. The V end lost 4 bases, the J end lost 9 bases, and 16 bases lay between the germline ends. Looked up from germline, CDR1 is LGHDT and CDR2 is YNNKEL (reference sequence).

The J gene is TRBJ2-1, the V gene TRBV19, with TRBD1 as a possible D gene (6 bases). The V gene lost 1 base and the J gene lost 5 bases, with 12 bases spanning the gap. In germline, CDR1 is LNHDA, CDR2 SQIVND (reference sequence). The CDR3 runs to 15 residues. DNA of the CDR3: TGTGCCAGTAGTATAGGGAACAGGGCGGACAATGAGCAGTTCTTC. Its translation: CASSIGNRADNEQFF.

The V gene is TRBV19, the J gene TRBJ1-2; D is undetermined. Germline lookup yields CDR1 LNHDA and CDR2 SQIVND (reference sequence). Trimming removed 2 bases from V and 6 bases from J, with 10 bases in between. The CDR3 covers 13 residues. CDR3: CASSIITVNGYTF. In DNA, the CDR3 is TGTGCCAGTAGTATAATAACAGTTAATGGCTACACCTTC.

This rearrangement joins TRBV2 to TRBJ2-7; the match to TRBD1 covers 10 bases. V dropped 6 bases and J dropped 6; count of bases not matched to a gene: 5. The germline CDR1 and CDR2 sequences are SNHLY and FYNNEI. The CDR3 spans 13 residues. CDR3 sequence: CASRMDRGVEQYF. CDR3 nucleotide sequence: TGTGCCAGCAGGATGGACAGGGGGGTCGAGCAGTACTTC.

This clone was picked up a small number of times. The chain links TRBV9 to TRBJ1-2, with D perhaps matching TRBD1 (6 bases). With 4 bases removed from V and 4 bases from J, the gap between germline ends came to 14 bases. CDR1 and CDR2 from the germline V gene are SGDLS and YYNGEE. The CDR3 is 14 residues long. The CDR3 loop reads CASSPEEQGYGYTF. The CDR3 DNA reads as TGTGCCAGCAGCCCGGAAGAACAGGGCTATGGCTACACCTTC.